Listed below are T cell receptor beta chains from one sample, sequenced in a study of blood T cell repertoires in COVID-19. Assay used: immunoSEQ multiplex PCR; TCRdb lists only in-frame clones, some missing. The repertoire holds some 300,000 clones, approximately 86% seen once, with 1% to 1.5% in the top ten. Material: peripheral blood. The receptor source for this set is an older man with acute or convalescent COVID-19. The CDR3 runs from the conserved cysteine through the conserved F or W. A D gene is named only where the DNA matches it firmly. Clone sizes are given selectively: once, few, many, or a class where the clone is expanded.

j_call,v_call,clone_size,d_call,cdr3_aa,cdr3_nt
TRBJ2-2,TRBV7-6,.,TRBD1,CASSLSGGTGELFF,TGTGCCAGCAGCTTATCAGGGGGCACCGGGGAGCTGTTTTTT
TRBJ2-5,TRBV5-6,.,.,CASSLRPSTRETQYF,TGTGCCAGCAGCTTGAGACCTAGCACCCGGGAGACCCAGTACTTC
TRBJ1-2,TRBV18,few,.,CASSLRGGYGYTF,TGTGCCAGCTCACTCAGGGGCGGCTATGGCTACACCTTC
TRBJ2-3,TRBV4-3,.,TRBD2,CASSQDPLVGLAGSAYTQYF,TGCGCCAGCAGCCAAGATCCTTTGGTGGGACTAGCGGGGAGCGCTTATACGCAGTATTTT
TRBJ1-1,TRBV12-5,.,.,CAKVNYLPPSF,TGTGCTAAAGTTAACTACCTCCCCCCCAGCTTT
TRBJ1-6,TRBV19,.,.,CASSIRGDNSPLHF,TGTGCCAGTAGTATCAGGGGTGATAATTCACCCCTCCACTTT
TRBJ1-2,TRBV7-9,.,TRBD1,CASSLGQDRVYGYTF,TGTGCCAGCAGCTTAGGCCAAGACAGGGTCTATGGCTACACCTTC
TRBJ2-7,TRBV28,.,TRBD2,CASSGQREGRYEQYF,TGTGCCAGCAGCGGTCAGCGGGAGGGCCGATACGAGCAGTACTTC
TRBJ2-1,TRBV28,.,.,CASSSPGSSYNEQFF,TGTGCCAGCAGTTCCCCCGGTAGCTCCTACAATGAGCAGTTCTTC
TRBJ1-5,TRBV19,once,TRBD1,CASSPGDRGPFSNQPQHF,TGTGCCAGTAGCCCCGGGGACAGGGGACCCTTTAGCAATCAGCCCCAGCATTTT
TRBJ2-5,TRBV15,.,TRBD1,CATSLTVAQGQETQYF,TGTGCCACCAGCCTCACAGTGGCACAGGGGCAAGAGACCCAGTACTTC
TRBJ1-1,TRBV5-8,.,TRBD1,CASSLHPGQEGAFF,TGTGCCAGCAGCTTACACCCCGGACAGGAGGGGGCTTTCTTT
TRBJ2-1,TRBV5-4,.,TRBD2,CASSWRTSGGAYNEQFF,TGTGCCAGCAGCTGGAGGACTAGCGGGGGGGCCTACAATGAGCAGTTCTTC
TRBJ1-2,TRBV4-2,few,.,CASSQGGGSESGYGYTF,TGTGCCAGCAGCCAAGGAGGGGGATCGGAATCGGGCTATGGCTACACCTTC
TRBJ2-7,TRBV6-2/TRBV6-3,.,TRBD2,CASSYSYGLAGGSSYEQYF,TGTGCCAGCAGTTACTCCTACGGACTAGCGGGAGGGAGCTCCTACGAGCAGTACTTC
TRBJ2-7,TRBV14,.,TRBD1,CASSPRDRGKGYEQYF,TGTGCCAGCAGCCCCCGGGACAGGGGAAAGGGCTACGAGCAGTACTTC
TRBJ2-7,TRBV25-1,.,TRBD1,CASSDLGQGTYEQYF,TGTGCCAGCAGTGATTTGGGACAGGGGACCTACGAGCAGTACTTC
TRBJ1-1,TRBV30,.,TRBD1,CAGTGVTEAFF,TGTGCCGGAACAGGGGTTACTGAAGCTTTCTTT
TRBJ1-2,TRBV27,.,.,CASSLTSGQGYGYTF,TGTGCCAGCAGTTTAACGTCAGGTCAGGGATATGGCTACACCTTC
TRBJ1-4,TRBV2,.,.,CASSEYATNEKLFF,TGTGCCAGCAGTGAATATGCAACTAATGAAAAACTGTTTTTT
TRBJ2-1,TRBV9,.,.,CASSVAYNSEQFF,TGTGCCAGCAGCGTAGCTTACAACAGTGAGCAGTTCTTC
TRBJ2-6,TRBV4-2,.,.,CASSHSDGANVLTF,TGTGCCAGCAGCCATAGTGATGGGGCCAACGTCCTGACTTTC
TRBJ1-1,TRBV5-5,.,.,CASSLWQANTEAFF,TGTGCCAGCAGCTTGTGGCAGGCGAACACTGAAGCTTTCTTT
TRBJ1-2,TRBV5-1,.,.,CASSLAAGDGYTF,TGCGCCAGCAGCTTGGCCGCGGGGGATGGCTACACCTTC
TRBJ1-2,TRBV3-1/TRBV3-2,.,TRBD1,CASSQTGTGAYGYTF,TGTGCCAGCAGCCAGACCGGGACAGGGGCGTATGGCTACACCTTC
TRBJ2-7,TRBV6-1,.,.,CASSEGSGFSYEQYF,TGTGCCAGCAGTGAAGGGTCAGGCTTCTCCTACGAGCAGTACTTC